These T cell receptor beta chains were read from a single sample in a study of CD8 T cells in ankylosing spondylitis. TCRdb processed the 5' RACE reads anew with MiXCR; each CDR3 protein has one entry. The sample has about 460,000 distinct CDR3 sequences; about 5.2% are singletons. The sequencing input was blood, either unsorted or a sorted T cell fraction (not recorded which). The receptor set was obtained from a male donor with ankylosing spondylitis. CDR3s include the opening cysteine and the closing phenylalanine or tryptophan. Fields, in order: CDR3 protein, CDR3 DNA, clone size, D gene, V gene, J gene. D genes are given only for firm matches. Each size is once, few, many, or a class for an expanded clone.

CSAAGLAQLNNEQFF	TGCAGTGCCGCAGGACTAGCGCAACTTAACAATGAGCAGTTCTTC	many	TRBD2	TRBV20-1	TRBJ2-1
CATNSETQYF	TGCGCCACCAACTCGGAGACCCAGTACTTC	few	-	TRBV5-1	TRBJ2-5
CASSPRSPTDTQYF	TGTGCCAGCAGCCCGCGATCGCCTACAGATACGCAGTATTTT	many	-	TRBV7-9	TRBJ2-3
CASSPSGTGTRNTIYF	TGTGCCAGCAGCCCCTCCGGGACAGGGACCAGAAACACCATATATTTT	few	TRBD1	TRBV5-6	TRBJ1-3
CASSTGGGTNTEAFF	TGTGCCAGCAGCACCGGGGGGGGAACGAACACTGAAGCTTTCTTT	many	-	TRBV7-2	TRBJ1-1
CASSSPWTGGRDGYTF	TGTGCCAGCAGCTCGCCCTGGACAGGGGGTCGCGATGGCTACACCTTC	few	TRBD1	TRBV11-2	TRBJ1-2
CSAVRDSNTEAFF	TGCAGTGCCGTCCGGGACAGCAACACTGAAGCTTTCTTT	many	TRBD1	TRBV20-1	TRBJ1-1
CASSLGIGGGLGTIYEQYF	TGCGCCAGCAGTCTCGGGATCGGGGGGGGCTTAGGTACGATATACGAGCAGTACTTC	many	TRBD2	TRBV10-2	TRBJ2-7
CSVQLGGRAGDTQYF	TGCAGCGTTCAACTCGGCGGGAGGGCCGGAGATACGCAGTATTTT	many	TRBD2	TRBV29-1	TRBJ2-3
CASSPLQGKETQYF	TGTGCCAGCAGCCCCTTACAGGGAAAGGAGACCCAGTACTTC	few	-	TRBV13	TRBJ2-5
CASSATSSGDTQYF	TGTGCCAGCAGCGCGACTAGTTCGGGAGATACGCAGTATTTT	many	-	TRBV5-6	TRBJ2-3
CASSYSDSVDEQYF	TGTGCCAGCAGTTACTCGGACTCGGTGGACGAGCAGTACTTC	few	-	TRBV6-2/TRBV6-3	TRBJ2-7
CASSLGILYYGYTF	TGTGCCAGCAGTTTGGGCATCCTCTACTATGGCTACACCTTC	many	-	TRBV12-3/TRBV12-4	TRBJ1-2
CASSRVPGDSYEQYF	TGCGCCAGCAGCCGCGTTCCGGGGGACTCCTACGAGCAGTACTTC	many	-	TRBV5-1	TRBJ2-7